A selection of T cell receptor beta chains follows, all from one sample in a study of T cells in Graves' hyperthyroidism and ophthalmopathy. TCRdb passed the multiplex PCR reads through MiXCR, listing each CDR3 protein once. The sample has 34,000 or so distinct CDR3 sequences; about 52% are singletons. Sequencing was performed on blood. The receptors derive from a woman in her 40s with Graves' ophthalmopathy. The CDR3 runs from the conserved cysteine through the conserved F or W. D genes are given only for firm matches. For some rows the clone size is stated as once, few or many, or as a class when expanded; others skip it.

size	V	J	D	CDR3	DNA
NA	TRBV2	TRBJ2-5	NA	CASSGSGQETQYF	TGTGCCAGCAGCGGTAGCGGCCAAGAGACCCAGTACTTC
NA	TRBV24-1	TRBJ1-2	NA	CATSDLGSNYGYTF	TGTGCCACCAGTGACCTCGGGTCGAACTATGGCTACACCTTC
many	TRBV19	TRBJ1-3	NA	CASSRNTGSSGNTIYF	TGTGCCAGTAGTAGAAATACAGGTAGCTCTGGAAACACCATATATTTT
NA	TRBV10-3	TRBJ1-5	NA	CAIGEGHSTNQPQHF	TGTGCCATAGGTGAGGGACACTCTACGAATCAGCCCCAGCATTTT
many	TRBV20-1	TRBJ2-3	TRBD2	CSFVTRERTDTQYF	TGCAGTTTTGTCACGCGGGAGAGGACAGATACGCAGTATTTT
many	TRBV12-3/TRBV12-4	TRBJ1-2	TRBD1	CASSTKKDRVKGYTF	TGTGCCAGCAGTACGAAAAAGGACAGGGTCAAGGGCTACACCTTC
many	TRBV7-9	TRBJ1-1	NA	CASSPGLSGVMDTEAFF	TGTGCCAGCAGCCCGGGTCTCTCAGGAGTCATGGACACTGAAGCTTTCTTT
many	TRBV5-5	TRBJ1-2	NA	CASSLDRSYGYTF	TGTGCCAGCAGCTTGGACAGATCCTATGGCTACACCTTC
many	TRBV20-1	TRBJ2-2	NA	CSASLADRNTGELFF	TGCAGTGCTAGTTTGGCGGATCGGAACACCGGGGAGCTGTTTTTT
many	TRBV20-1	TRBJ2-7	TRBD1	CSASNPLTGGNEQYF	TGCAGTGCTAGCAACCCCCTGACAGGGGGCAACGAGCAGTACTTC
few	TRBV18	TRBJ1-4	NA	CASSPLQRTNEKLFF	TGTGCCAGCTCACCATTGCAAAGGACTAATGAAAAACTGTTTTTT
many	TRBV6-4	TRBJ2-3	TRBD2	CASSEGLAGGTDTQYF	TGTGCCAGCAGTGAGGGACTAGCGGGAGGCACAGATACGCAGTATTTT
many	TRBV12-3/TRBV12-4	TRBJ2-3	NA	CASSLGGSTTDTQYF	TGTGCCAGCAGTTTAGGAGGGAGTACGACAGATACGCAGTATTTT
NA	TRBV2	TRBJ2-7	NA	CASSGARREPF	TGTGCCAGCAGTGGCGCCAGACGGGAGCCCTTC